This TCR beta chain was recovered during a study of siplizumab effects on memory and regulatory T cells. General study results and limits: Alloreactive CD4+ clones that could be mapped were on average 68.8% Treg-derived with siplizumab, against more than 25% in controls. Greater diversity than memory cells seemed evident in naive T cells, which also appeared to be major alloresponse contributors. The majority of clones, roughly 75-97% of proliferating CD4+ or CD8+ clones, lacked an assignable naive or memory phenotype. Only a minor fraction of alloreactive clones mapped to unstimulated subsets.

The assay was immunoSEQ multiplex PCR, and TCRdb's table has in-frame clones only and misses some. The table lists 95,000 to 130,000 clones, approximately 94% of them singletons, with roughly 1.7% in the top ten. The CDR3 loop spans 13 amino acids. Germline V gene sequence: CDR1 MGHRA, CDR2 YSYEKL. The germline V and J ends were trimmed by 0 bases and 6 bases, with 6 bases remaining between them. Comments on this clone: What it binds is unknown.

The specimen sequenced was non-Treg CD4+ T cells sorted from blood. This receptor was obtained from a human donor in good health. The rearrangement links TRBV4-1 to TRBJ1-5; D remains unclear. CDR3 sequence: CASSQDLGQPQHF. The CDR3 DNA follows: TGCGCCAGCAGCCAAGATCTTGGTCAGCCCCAGCATTTT.